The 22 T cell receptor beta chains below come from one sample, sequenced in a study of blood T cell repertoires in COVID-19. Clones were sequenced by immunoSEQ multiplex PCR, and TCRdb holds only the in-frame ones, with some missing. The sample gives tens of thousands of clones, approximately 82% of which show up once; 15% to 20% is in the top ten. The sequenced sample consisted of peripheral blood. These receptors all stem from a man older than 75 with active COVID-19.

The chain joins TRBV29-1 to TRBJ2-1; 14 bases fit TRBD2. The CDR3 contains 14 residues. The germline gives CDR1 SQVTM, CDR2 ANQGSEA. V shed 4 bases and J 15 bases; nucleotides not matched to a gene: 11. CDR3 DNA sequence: TGCAGCGTTGTAACCGGGACTAGCGGGAGTAATCGGTTCTTC. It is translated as CSVVTGTSGSNRFF.

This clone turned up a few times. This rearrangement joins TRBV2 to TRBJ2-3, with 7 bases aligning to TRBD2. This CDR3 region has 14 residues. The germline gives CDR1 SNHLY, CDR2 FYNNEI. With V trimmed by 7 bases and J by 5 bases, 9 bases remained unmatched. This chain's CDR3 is CASTGSGAGDTQYF. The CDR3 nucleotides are TGTGCCAGCACTGGGAGCGGGGCTGGAGATACGCAGTATTTT.

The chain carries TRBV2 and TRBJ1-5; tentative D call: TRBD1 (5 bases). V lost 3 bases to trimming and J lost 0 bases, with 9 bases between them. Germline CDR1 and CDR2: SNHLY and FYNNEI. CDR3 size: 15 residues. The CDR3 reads CASSDFDSSNQPQHF. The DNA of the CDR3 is TGTGCCAGCAGTGACTTTGACAGTAGCAATCAGCCCCAGCATTTT.

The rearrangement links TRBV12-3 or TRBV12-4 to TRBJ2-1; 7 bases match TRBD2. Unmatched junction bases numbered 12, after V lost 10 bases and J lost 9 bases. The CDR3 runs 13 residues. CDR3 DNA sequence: TGTGCCACCCGAGTGGGAGGGGAGGGTGAGCAGTTCTTC. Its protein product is CATRVGGEGEQFF.

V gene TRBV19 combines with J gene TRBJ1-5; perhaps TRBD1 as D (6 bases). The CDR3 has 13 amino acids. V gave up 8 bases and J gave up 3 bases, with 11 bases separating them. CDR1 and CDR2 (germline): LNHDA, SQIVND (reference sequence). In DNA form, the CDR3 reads TGTGCCAGTGAACAGGGATTCAATCAGCCCCAGCATTTT. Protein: CASEQGFNQPQHF.

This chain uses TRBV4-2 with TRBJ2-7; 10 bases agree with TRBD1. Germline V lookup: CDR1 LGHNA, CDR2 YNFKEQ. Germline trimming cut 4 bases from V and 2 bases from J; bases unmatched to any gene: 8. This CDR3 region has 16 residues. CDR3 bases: TGTGCCAGCAGCCCATATACCGGGACAGGGGCCTACGAGCAGTACTTC. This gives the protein CASSPYTGTGAYEQYF.

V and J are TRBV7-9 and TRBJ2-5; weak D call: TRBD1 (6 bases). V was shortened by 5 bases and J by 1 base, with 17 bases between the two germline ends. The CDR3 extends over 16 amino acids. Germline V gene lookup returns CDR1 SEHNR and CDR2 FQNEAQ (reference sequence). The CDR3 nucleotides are TGTGCCAGCAGCCACCGACAGGTTGAGATCCAAGAGACCCAGTACTTC. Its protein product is CASSHRQVEIQETQYF.

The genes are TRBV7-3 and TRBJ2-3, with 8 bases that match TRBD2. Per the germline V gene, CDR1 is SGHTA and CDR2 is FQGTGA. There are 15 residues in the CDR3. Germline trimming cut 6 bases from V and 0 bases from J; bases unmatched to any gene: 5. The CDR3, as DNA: TGTGCCAGCAGGTTACTAGCGGCTAGCACAGATACGCAGTATTTT. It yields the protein CASRLLAASTDTQYF.

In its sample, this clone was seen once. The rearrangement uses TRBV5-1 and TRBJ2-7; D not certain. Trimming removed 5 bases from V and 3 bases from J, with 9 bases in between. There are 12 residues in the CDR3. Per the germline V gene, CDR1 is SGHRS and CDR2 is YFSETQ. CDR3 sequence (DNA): TGCGCCAGCAGACGGTCCGACTACGAGCAGTACTTC. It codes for CASRRSDYEQYF.

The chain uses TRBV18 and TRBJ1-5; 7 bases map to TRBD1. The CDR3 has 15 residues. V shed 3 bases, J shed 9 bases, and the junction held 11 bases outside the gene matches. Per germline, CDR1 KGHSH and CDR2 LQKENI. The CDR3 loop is CASSPDRALTSPQHF. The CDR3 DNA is TGTGCCAGCTCACCCGACAGGGCCCTCACATCGCCCCAGCATTTT.

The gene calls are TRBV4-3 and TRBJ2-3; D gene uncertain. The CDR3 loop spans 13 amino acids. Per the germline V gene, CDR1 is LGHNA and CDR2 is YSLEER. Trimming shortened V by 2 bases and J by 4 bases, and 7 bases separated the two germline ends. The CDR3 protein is CASSQPGSDTQYF. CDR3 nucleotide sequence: TGCGCCAGCAGCCAACCGGGTTCAGATACGCAGTATTTT.

CDR3 amino acids: CTSSHVRWTKSTDTQYF. CDR3 coding DNA: TGCACCAGCAGCCACGTTCGATGGACAAAGAGCACAGATACGCAGTATTTT. This chain links TRBV1 with TRBJ2-3; no DNA check was done on the table's D call, TRBD1. TRBV1 is a pseudogene locus. The CDR3 is 17 residues long.

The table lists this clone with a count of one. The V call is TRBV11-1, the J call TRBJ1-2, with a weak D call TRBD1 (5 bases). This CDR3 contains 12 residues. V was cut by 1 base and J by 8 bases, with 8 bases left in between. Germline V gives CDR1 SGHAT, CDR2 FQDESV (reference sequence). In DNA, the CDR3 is TGTGCCAGCAGCTTAGACAGGTTCGGCTACACCTTC. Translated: CASSLDRFGYTF.

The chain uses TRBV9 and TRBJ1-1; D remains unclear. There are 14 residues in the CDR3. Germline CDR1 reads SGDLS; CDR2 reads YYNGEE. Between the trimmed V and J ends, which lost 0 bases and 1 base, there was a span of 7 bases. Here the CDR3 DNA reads TGTGCCAGCAGCGTAGGGTCCAGGAACACTGAAGCTTTCTTT. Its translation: CASSVGSRNTEAFF.

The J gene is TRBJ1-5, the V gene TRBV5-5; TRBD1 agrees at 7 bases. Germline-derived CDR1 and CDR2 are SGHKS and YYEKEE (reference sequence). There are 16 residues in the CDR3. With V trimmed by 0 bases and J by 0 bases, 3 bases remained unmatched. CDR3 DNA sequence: TGTGCCAGCAGCTTGGAGTCAGGGGGTAGCAATCAGCCCCAGCATTTT. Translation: CASSLESGGSNQPQHF.

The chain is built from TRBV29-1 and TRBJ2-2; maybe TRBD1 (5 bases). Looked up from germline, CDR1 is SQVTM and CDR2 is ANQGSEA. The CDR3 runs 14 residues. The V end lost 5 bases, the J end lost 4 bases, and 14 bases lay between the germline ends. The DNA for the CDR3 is TGCAGCGTTACTCCTCAGGGTCCCACCGGGGAGCTGTTTTTT. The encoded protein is CSVTPQGPTGELFF.

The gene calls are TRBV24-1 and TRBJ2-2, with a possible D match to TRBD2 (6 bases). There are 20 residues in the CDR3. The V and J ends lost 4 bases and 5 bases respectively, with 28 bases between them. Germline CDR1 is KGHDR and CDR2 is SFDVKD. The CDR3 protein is CATSDPGTLGRGRKTGELFF. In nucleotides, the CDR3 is TGTGCCACCAGTGACCCCGGGACTCTGGGGAGAGGAAGGAAAACCGGGGAGCTGTTTTTT.

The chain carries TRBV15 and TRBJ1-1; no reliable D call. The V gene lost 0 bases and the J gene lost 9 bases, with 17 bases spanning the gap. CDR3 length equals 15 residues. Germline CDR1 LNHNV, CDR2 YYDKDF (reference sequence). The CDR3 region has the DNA TGTGCCACCAGCAGAGATAAGGCCGCCGAGGCTAAAGCTTTCTTT. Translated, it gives CATSRDKAAEAKAFF.

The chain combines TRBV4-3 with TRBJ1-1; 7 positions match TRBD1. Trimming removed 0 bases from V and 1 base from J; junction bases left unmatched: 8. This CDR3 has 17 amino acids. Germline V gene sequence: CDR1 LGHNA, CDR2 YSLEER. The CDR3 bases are TGCGCCAGCAGCCAAGATCCATTAGGGGGCCGGAACACTGAAGCTTTCTTT. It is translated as CASSQDPLGGRNTEAFF.

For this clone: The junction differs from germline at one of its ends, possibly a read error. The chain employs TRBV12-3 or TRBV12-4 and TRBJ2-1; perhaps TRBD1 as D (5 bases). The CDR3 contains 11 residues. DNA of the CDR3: TGCCTTGACAGCTCCTACAATGAGCAGTTCTTC. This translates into CLDSSYNEQFF.

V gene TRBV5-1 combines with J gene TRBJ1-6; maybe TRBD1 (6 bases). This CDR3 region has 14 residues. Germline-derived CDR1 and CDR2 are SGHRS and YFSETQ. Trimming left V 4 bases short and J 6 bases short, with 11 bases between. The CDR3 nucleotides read TGCGCCAGCAGCCCGGGACACTCTAATTCACCCCTCCACTTT. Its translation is CASSPGHSNSPLHF.

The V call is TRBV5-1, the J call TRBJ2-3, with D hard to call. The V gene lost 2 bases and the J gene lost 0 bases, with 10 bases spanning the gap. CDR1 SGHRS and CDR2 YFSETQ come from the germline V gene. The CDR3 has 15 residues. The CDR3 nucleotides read TGCGCCAGCAGCTTAAGCTCCCCTAGCACAGATACGCAGTATTTT. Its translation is CASSLSSPSTDTQYF.